The rows below give T cell receptor beta chains drawn from one sample of a study of Ad26.COV2.S vaccination and SARS-CoV-2 variants. Clones were read by immunoSEQ multiplex PCR, and TCRdb kept only the in-frame ones, dropping some. The table lists 300,000 to 350,000 clones, about 88% of them singletons. Sequences were derived from peripheral blood, sampled in a trial of Ad26.COV2.S vaccine versus placebo. The receptors shown here come from a person between 18 and 65 years old who received the Ad26.COV2.S COVID-19 vaccine or a placebo. CDR3s include the opening cysteine and the closing phenylalanine or tryptophan. A D gene is named only where the DNA matches it firmly. Some rows have no size entry. The others give once, few or many, or a class for an expanded clone.

J | size | D | V | DNA | CDR3
TRBJ1-1 | NA | TRBD1 | TRBV6-6 | TGTGCCAGCAGTTACTCAACAGGGGGTAAGCCTGAAGCTTTCTTT | CASSYSTGGKPEAFF
TRBJ2-5 | once | NA | TRBV28 | TGTGCCAGCAGTTCCCGGATCCAGTACTTC | CASSSRIQYF
TRBJ1-2 | NA | NA | TRBV14 | TGTGCCAGCAGCCAAGATAACGGATATAGGGGGACCAACTATGGCTACACCTTC | CASSQDNGYRGTNYGYTF
TRBJ1-2 | NA | TRBD1 | TRBV5-4 | TGTGCCAGCAGCCTGCAGGACAGGGTCTGGGGCTACACCTTC | CASSLQDRVWGYTF
TRBJ2-7 | NA | NA | TRBV7-3 | TGTGCCAGCAGCTCCTCGCGGGCGTCGGGGGAGCAGTACTTC | CASSSSRASGEQYF
TRBJ2-7 | NA | NA | TRBV4-1 | TGCGCCAGCAGCCAAGAAGGGGGGGCCGGACAATCCTACGAGCAGTACTTC | CASSQEGGAGQSYEQYF
TRBJ2-7 | NA | NA | TRBV7-7 | TGTGCTAGCAGCTTAGCGGACGGAAGCTCCTACGAGCAGTACTTC | CASSLADGSSYEQYF
TRBJ1-5 | NA | NA | TRBV12-3/TRBV12-4 | TGTGCCAGCAGCCTCGGGGGGGGATCGCCCCAGCATTTT | CASSLGGGSPQHF
TRBJ1-5 | few | TRBD1 | TRBV19 | TGTGCCAGTAGTAAGGGGTCTCCCGGGACAGGGGCCGGAAGCAATCAGCCCCAGCATTTT | CASSKGSPGTGAGSNQPQHF
TRBJ1-4 | NA | NA | TRBV7-6 | TGTGCCAGCAGCCACGGGAGCACAACTAATGAAAAACTGTTTTTT | CASSHGSTTNEKLFF
TRBJ1-5 | NA | NA | TRBV29-1 | TGCAGCGTGGGGGCAGCAAATCAGCCCCAGCATTTT | CSVGAANQPQHF
TRBJ2-2 | NA | NA | TRBV27 | TGTGCCAGCAGTTTATCAGGGCTAGAGCTGTTTTTT | CASSLSGLELFF
TRBJ1-2 | NA | TRBD1 | TRBV5-5 | TGTGCCAGCAGCTTGGGGGACAGGGGGAGCTACACCTTC | CASSLGDRGSYTF
TRBJ1-1 | NA | NA | TRBV7-2 | TGTGCCAGCAGCCCCGCCCCGAACACTGAAGCTTTCTTT | CASSPAPNTEAFF
TRBJ1-1 | NA | TRBD1 | TRBV10-3 | TGTGCCATCAGTGTCATGACAGGGGGAAACACTGAAGCTTTCTTT | CAISVMTGGNTEAFF
TRBJ2-5 | NA | NA | TRBV5-1 | TGCGCCAGCAGCTTGGGGTCTAGCGTAACTCAAGAGACCCAGTACTTC | CASSLGSSVTQETQYF
TRBJ1-2 | NA | TRBD1 | TRBV7-9 | TGTGCCAGCAGCTCGACACAGGGGTTCGAGGGCTACACCTTC | CASSSTQGFEGYTF
TRBJ2-2 | few | NA | TRBV6-4 | TGTGCCAGCAGTGACTCGGACCACGGGGAGCTGTTTTTT | CASSDSDHGELFF
TRBJ2-1 | NA | NA | TRBV19 | TGTGCCAGTAGTACATCCCGTCGGAGTTCCTACAATGAGCAGTTCTTC | CASSTSRRSSYNEQFF